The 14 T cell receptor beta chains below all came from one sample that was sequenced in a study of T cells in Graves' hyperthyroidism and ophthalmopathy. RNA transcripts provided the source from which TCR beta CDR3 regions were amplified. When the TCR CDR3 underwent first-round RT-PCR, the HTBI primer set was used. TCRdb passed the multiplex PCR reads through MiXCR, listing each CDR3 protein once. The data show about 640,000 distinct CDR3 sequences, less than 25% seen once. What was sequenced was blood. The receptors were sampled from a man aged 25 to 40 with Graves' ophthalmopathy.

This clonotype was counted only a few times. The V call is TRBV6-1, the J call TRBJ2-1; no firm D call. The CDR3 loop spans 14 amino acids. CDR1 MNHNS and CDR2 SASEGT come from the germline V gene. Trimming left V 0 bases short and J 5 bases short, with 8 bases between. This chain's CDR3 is CASSEAGFHNEQFF. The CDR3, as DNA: TGTGCCAGCAGTGAAGCAGGGTTTCACAATGAGCAGTTCTTC.

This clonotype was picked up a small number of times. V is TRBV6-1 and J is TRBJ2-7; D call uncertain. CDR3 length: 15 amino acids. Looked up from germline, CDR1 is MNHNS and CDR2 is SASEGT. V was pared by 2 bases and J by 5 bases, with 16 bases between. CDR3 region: CASSESGPQYHEQYF. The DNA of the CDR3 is TGTGCCAGCAGTGAATCCGGGCCCCAATACCACGAGCAGTACTTC.

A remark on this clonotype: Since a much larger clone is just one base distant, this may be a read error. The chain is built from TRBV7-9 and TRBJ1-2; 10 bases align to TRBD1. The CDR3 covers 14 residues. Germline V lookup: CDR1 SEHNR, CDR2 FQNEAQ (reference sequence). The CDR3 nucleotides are TGTGCCAGCAGCATCGGGACAGGGGTCTATGGCCACACCTTC. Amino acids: CASSIGTGVYGHTF.

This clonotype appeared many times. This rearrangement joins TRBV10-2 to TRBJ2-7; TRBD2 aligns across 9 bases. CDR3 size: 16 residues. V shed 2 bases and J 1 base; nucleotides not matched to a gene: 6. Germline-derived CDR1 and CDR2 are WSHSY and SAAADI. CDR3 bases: TGCGCCAGCAGTGAGCCAGGACTAGCGCGGTCCTACGAGCAGTACTTC. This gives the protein CASSEPGLARSYEQYF.

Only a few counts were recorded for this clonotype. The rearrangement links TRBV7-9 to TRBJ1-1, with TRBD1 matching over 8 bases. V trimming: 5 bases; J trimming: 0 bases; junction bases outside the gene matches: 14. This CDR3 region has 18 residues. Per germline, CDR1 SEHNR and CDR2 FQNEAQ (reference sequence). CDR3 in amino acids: CASSEEGRGPSMNTEAFF. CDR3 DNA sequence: TGTGCCAGCAGCGAGGAGGGCAGGGGGCCTTCTATGAACACTGAAGCTTTCTTT.

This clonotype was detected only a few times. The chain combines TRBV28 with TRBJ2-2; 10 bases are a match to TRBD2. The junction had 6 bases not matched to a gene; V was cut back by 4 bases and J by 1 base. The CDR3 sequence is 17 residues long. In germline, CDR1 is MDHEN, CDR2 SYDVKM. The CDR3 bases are TGTGCCAGCAGTTCCTCTCGGACTAGCGGGAACACCGGGGAGCTGTTTTTT. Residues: CASSSSRTSGNTGELFF.

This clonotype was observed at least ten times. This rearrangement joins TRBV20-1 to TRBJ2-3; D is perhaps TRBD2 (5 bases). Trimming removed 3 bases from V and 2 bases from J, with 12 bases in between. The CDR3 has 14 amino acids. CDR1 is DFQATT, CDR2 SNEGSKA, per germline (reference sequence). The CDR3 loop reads CSASALANTDTQYF. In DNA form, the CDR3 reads TGCAGTGCTAGCGCCCTAGCCAACACAGATACGCAGTATTTT.

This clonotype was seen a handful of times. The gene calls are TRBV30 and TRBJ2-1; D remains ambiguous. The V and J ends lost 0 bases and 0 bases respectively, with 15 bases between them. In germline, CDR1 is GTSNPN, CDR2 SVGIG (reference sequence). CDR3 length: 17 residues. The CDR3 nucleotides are TGTGCCTGGAGTGTCATCAGTATACCTGCCTCCTACAATGAGCAGTTCTTC. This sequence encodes CAWSVISIPASYNEQFF.

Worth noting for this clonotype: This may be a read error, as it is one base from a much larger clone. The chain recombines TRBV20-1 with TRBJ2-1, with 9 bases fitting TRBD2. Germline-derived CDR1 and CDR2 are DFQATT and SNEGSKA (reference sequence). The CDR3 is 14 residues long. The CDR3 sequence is CSVGKRGAYNEQSF. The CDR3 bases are TGCAGTGTTGGGAAGCGGGGGGCATACAATGAGCAGTCCTTC.

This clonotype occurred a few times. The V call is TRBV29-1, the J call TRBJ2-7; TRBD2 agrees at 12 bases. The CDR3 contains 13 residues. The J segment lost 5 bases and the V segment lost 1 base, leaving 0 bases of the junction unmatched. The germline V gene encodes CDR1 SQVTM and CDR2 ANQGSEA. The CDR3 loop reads CSVEGLAGDEQYF. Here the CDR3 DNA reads TGCAGCGTTGAAGGACTAGCGGGAGACGAGCAGTACTTC.

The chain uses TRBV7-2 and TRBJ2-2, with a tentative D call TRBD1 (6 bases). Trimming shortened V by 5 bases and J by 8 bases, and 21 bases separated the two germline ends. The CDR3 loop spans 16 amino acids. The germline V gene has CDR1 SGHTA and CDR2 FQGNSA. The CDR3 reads CASSQDGTRAGGELFF. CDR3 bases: TGTGCCAGCAGCCAAGATGGGACAAGAGCAGGGGGGGAGCTGTTTTTT.

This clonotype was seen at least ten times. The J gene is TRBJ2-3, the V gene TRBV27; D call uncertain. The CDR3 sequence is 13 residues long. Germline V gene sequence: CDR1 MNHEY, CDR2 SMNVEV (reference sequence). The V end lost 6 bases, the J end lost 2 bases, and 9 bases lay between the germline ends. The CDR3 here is CASSQPYTDTQYF. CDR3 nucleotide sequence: TGTGCCAGCAGCCAACCCTACACAGATACGCAGTATTTT.

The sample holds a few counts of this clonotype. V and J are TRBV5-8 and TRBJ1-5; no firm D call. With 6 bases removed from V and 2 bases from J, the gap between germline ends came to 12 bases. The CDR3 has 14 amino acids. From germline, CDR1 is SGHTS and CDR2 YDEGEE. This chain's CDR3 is CASTEGLGNQPQHF. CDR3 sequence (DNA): TGTGCCAGCACCGAGGGCCTTGGCAATCAGCCCCAGCATTTT. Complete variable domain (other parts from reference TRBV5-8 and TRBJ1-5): EAGVTQSPTHLIKTRGQQATLRCSPISGHTSVYWYQQALGLGLQFLLWYDEGEERNRGNFPPRFSGRQFPNYSSELNVNALELEDSALYLCASTEGLGNQPQHFGDGTRLSIL.

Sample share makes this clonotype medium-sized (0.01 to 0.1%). This CDR3 is CASSLGQTGAKLFF. CDR3 nucleotides: TGTGCCAGCAGCTTGGGCCAGACAGGCGCGAAACTGTTTTTT. This chain uses TRBV5-6 with TRBJ1-4, with D perhaps TRBD1 (6 bases). Germline V gives CDR1 SGHDT, CDR2 YYEEEE. The V end lost 0 bases, the J end lost 11 bases, and 14 bases lay between the germline ends. The length of the CDR3 is 14 residues.